These T cell receptor beta chains were read from a single sample in a study of T cell responses to AZD1222 COVID-19 vaccine. This table comes from immunoSEQ multiplex PCR, and its TCRdb copy is limited to in-frame clones, with some not included. The data contain over 120,000 clones, over 80% of them singletons. Sequences were derived from peripheral blood, sampled 28 days after the second AZD1222 dose. Every receptor here comes from an adult who received the AZD1222 COVID-19 vaccine. Both conserved end residues are part of each CDR3. A D gene is named only where the DNA matches it firmly. Clone sizes are given selectively: once, few, many, or a class where the clone is expanded.

v_call: TRBV18; clone_size: NA; d_call: TRBD1; j_call: TRBJ1-3; cdr3_aa: CASSPRGTGDTIYF; cdr3_nt: TGTGCCAGCTCACCGCGTGGGACAGGGGACACCATATATTTT
v_call: TRBV28; clone_size: NA; d_call: TRBD1; j_call: TRBJ2-7; cdr3_aa: CASRRQGASYEQYF; cdr3_nt: TGTGCCAGCAGGAGACAGGGGGCGTCCTACGAGCAGTACTTC
v_call: TRBV19; clone_size: NA; d_call: TRBD2; j_call: TRBJ2-5; cdr3_aa: CASSTGLAGYGGETQYF; cdr3_nt: TGTGCCAGTAGTACGGGACTAGCGGGATACGGGGGAGAGACCCAGTACTTC
v_call: TRBV6-1; clone_size: NA; d_call: NA; j_call: TRBJ2-1; cdr3_aa: CASSDGGSVGLGEQFF; cdr3_nt: TGTGCCAGCAGTGACGGTGGGAGTGTCGGGCTGGGTGAGCAGTTCTTC
v_call: TRBV9; clone_size: NA; d_call: NA; j_call: TRBJ1-2; cdr3_aa: CASSSPPNYGYTF; cdr3_nt: TGTGCCAGCAGCTCTCCTCCTAACTATGGCTACACCTTC
v_call: TRBV5-1; clone_size: once; d_call: NA; j_call: TRBJ1-2; cdr3_aa: CASSLDMGGYGYTF; cdr3_nt: TGCGCCAGCAGCTTGGACATGGGGGGCTATGGCTACACCTTC
v_call: TRBV6-2/TRBV6-3; clone_size: NA; d_call: NA; j_call: TRBJ2-3; cdr3_aa: CASSPNRVGSADTQYF; cdr3_nt: TGTGCCAGCAGTCCAAACAGGGTCGGGAGCGCAGATACGCAGTATTTT
v_call: TRBV10-3; clone_size: NA; d_call: TRBD1; j_call: TRBJ1-3; cdr3_aa: CAISADRGALNTIYF; cdr3_nt: TGTGCCATCAGTGCCGACAGGGGTGCACTAAACACCATATATTTT
v_call: TRBV7-6; clone_size: NA; d_call: NA; j_call: TRBJ2-2; cdr3_aa: CASVNTGELFF; cdr3_nt: TGTGCCAGTGTTAACACCGGGGAGCTGTTTTTT
v_call: TRBV19; clone_size: NA; d_call: TRBD1; j_call: TRBJ1-5; cdr3_aa: CASSVGQGHQPQHF; cdr3_nt: TGTGCCAGTAGTGTGGGACAGGGGCATCAGCCCCAGCATTTT
v_call: TRBV4-1; clone_size: NA; d_call: NA; j_call: TRBJ1-2; cdr3_aa: CASSQSPASANYGYTF; cdr3_nt: TGCGCCAGCAGCCAATCCCCCGCGTCCGCCAACTATGGCTACACCTTC
v_call: TRBV10-3; clone_size: NA; d_call: TRBD1; j_call: TRBJ1-2; cdr3_aa: CAIRAGTGARDYGYTF; cdr3_nt: TGTGCCATCAGGGCCGGGACAGGGGCCCGTGACTATGGCTACACCTTC
v_call: TRBV4-3; clone_size: NA; d_call: NA; j_call: TRBJ1-5; cdr3_aa: CASSQDIAVSNQPQHF; cdr3_nt: TGCGCCAGCAGCCAAGATATCGCCGTGAGCAATCAGCCCCAGCATTTT
v_call: TRBV5-6; clone_size: NA; d_call: NA; j_call: TRBJ1-5; cdr3_aa: CASSSQNQPQHF; cdr3_nt: TGTGCCAGCAGCTCCCAAAATCAGCCCCAGCATTTT
v_call: TRBV3-1/TRBV3-2; clone_size: NA; d_call: NA; j_call: TRBJ1-5; cdr3_aa: CASSQDLSQPQHF; cdr3_nt: TGTGCCAGCAGCCAAGATCTATCTCAGCCCCAGCATTTT
v_call: TRBV12-3/TRBV12-4; clone_size: NA; d_call: NA; j_call: TRBJ1-4; cdr3_aa: CASSLARELFF; cdr3_nt: TGTGCCAGCAGTTTAGCCAGGGAACTGTTTTTT
v_call: TRBV7-2; clone_size: NA; d_call: TRBD1; j_call: TRBJ2-1; cdr3_aa: CASSEGQGFRNEQFF; cdr3_nt: TGTGCCAGCAGCGAGGGACAGGGATTTCGGAATGAGCAGTTCTTC
v_call: TRBV6-6; clone_size: NA; d_call: NA; j_call: TRBJ1-6; cdr3_aa: CASSYSAGDNSPLHF; cdr3_nt: TGTGCCAGCAGTTACTCGGCGGGGGACAATTCACCCCTCCACTTT
v_call: TRBV7-2; clone_size: once; d_call: TRBD1; j_call: TRBJ2-7; cdr3_aa: CASSPRTGGSSEQYF; cdr3_nt: TGTGCCAGCAGCCCAAGGACAGGGGGCTCTTCCGAGCAGTACTTC
v_call: TRBV7-2; clone_size: NA; d_call: NA; j_call: TRBJ1-2; cdr3_aa: CASSSATVYSYGYTF; cdr3_nt: TGTGCCAGCAGCTCAGCGACAGTTTATTCCTATGGCTACACCTTC
v_call: TRBV5-4; clone_size: NA; d_call: NA; j_call: TRBJ2-1; cdr3_aa: CASSPLSYNEQFF; cdr3_nt: TGTGCCAGCAGCCCCCTCTCCTACAATGAGCAGTTCTTC
v_call: TRBV6-1; clone_size: NA; d_call: NA; j_call: TRBJ2-3; cdr3_aa: CASSDRVGTDTQYF; cdr3_nt: TGTGCCAGCAGTGATCGGGTAGGAACAGATACGCAGTATTTT
v_call: TRBV29-1; clone_size: NA; d_call: NA; j_call: TRBJ2-7; cdr3_aa: CSVEDQDGPYEQYF; cdr3_nt: TGCAGCGTTGAAGATCAGGACGGACCCTACGAGCAGTACTTC
v_call: TRBV7-9; clone_size: NA; d_call: NA; j_call: TRBJ2-3; cdr3_aa: CASTPEYTQYF; cdr3_nt: TGTGCCAGCACCCCAGAGTATACGCAGTATTTT
v_call: TRBV30; clone_size: NA; d_call: NA; j_call: TRBJ2-1; cdr3_aa: CAWSVQSNEQFF; cdr3_nt: TGTGCCTGGAGTGTACAGAGCAATGAGCAGTTCTTC
v_call: TRBV5-6; clone_size: NA; d_call: NA; j_call: TRBJ1-2; cdr3_aa: CASSSGTGRGGYTF; cdr3_nt: TGTGCCAGCAGCTCCGGCACAGGGCGGGGTGGCTACACCTTC
v_call: TRBV27; clone_size: NA; d_call: NA; j_call: TRBJ1-5; cdr3_aa: CASSLSWQNQPQHF; cdr3_nt: TGTGCCAGCAGTTTATCTTGGCAGAATCAGCCCCAGCATTTT
v_call: TRBV24-1; clone_size: NA; d_call: TRBD1; j_call: TRBJ1-5; cdr3_aa: CATSGVGGGNQPQHF; cdr3_nt: TGTGCCACCAGTGGGGTAGGGGGCGGCAATCAGCCCCAGCATTTT
v_call: TRBV29-1; clone_size: NA; d_call: NA; j_call: TRBJ2-2; cdr3_aa: CSVEEERANTGELFF; cdr3_nt: TGCAGCGTTGAAGAAGAGAGGGCAAACACCGGGGAGCTGTTTTTT
v_call: TRBV19; clone_size: NA; d_call: TRBD2; j_call: TRBJ2-1; cdr3_aa: CASSLRRGSSYNEQFF; cdr3_nt: TGTGCCAGTAGTTTGAGGCGGGGGTCCTCCTACAATGAGCAGTTCTTC
v_call: TRBV7-8; clone_size: NA; d_call: TRBD1; j_call: TRBJ2-7; cdr3_aa: CASSGQGISYEQYF; cdr3_nt: TGTGCCAGCAGTGGACAGGGGATCTCCTACGAGCAGTACTTC
v_call: TRBV11-2; clone_size: NA; d_call: NA; j_call: TRBJ2-1; cdr3_aa: CASSWPMGQHGREQFF; cdr3_nt: TGTGCCAGCAGCTGGCCGATGGGACAACACGGTCGTGAGCAGTTCTTC
v_call: TRBV3-1/TRBV3-2; clone_size: NA; d_call: TRBD1; j_call: TRBJ1-3; cdr3_aa: CATRQGAGNTIYF; cdr3_nt: TGTGCCACTCGACAGGGGGCCGGAAACACCATATATTTT
v_call: TRBV5-1; clone_size: few; d_call: NA; j_call: TRBJ2-7; cdr3_aa: CASSLASSYEQYF; cdr3_nt: TGCGCCAGCAGCTTGGCATCGTCATACGAGCAGTACTTC
v_call: TRBV9; clone_size: NA; d_call: NA; j_call: TRBJ1-3; cdr3_aa: CASSVSPGNTIYF; cdr3_nt: TGTGCCAGCAGCGTTTCGCCTGGAAACACCATATATTTT
v_call: TRBV19; clone_size: NA; d_call: TRBD1; j_call: TRBJ1-2; cdr3_aa: CASSIAWTGSGYTF; cdr3_nt: TGTGCCAGTAGTATTGCCTGGACAGGGAGCGGCTACACCTTC
v_call: TRBV10-3; clone_size: NA; d_call: TRBD1; j_call: TRBJ1-2; cdr3_aa: CASGQGNYGYTF; cdr3_nt: TGTGCCTCGGGACAGGGGAACTATGGCTACACCTTC
v_call: TRBV5-4; clone_size: NA; d_call: NA; j_call: TRBJ2-3; cdr3_aa: CASSSGAASTDTQYF; cdr3_nt: TGTGCCAGCAGCTCCGGAGCAGCGAGCACAGATACGCAGTATTTT
v_call: TRBV6-2/TRBV6-3; clone_size: NA; d_call: NA; j_call: TRBJ2-1; cdr3_aa: CASSTVHEQFF; cdr3_nt: TGTGCCAGCAGCACCGTGCATGAGCAGTTCTTC
v_call: TRBV7-9; clone_size: NA; d_call: NA; j_call: TRBJ1-2; cdr3_aa: CASSLGATDPLGYTF; cdr3_nt: TGTGCCAGCAGCTTAGGAGCCACGGATCCGCTTGGCTACACCTTC
v_call: TRBV6-2/TRBV6-3; clone_size: few; d_call: NA; j_call: TRBJ1-2; cdr3_aa: CASTPDRNYGYTF; cdr3_nt: TGTGCCAGCACCCCGGACAGAAACTATGGCTACACCTTC